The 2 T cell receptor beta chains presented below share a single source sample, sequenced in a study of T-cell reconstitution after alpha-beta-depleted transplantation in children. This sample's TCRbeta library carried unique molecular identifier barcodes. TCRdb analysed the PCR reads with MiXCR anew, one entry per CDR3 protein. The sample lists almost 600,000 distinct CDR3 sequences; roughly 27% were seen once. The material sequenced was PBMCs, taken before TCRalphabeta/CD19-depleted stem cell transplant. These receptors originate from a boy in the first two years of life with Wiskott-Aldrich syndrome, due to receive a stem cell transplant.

The CDR3 loop is CSAATSGITDTQYF. The CDR3 nucleotides are TGCAGTGCCGCGACTAGCGGGATCACAGATACGCAGTATTTT. The chain combines TRBV20-1 with TRBJ2-3; 11 nucleotides align to TRBD2. The germline V gene encodes CDR1 DFQATT and CDR2 SNEGSKA (reference sequence). V gave up 6 bases and J gave up 2 bases; unmatched junction bases: 4. This CDR3 spans 14 amino acids.

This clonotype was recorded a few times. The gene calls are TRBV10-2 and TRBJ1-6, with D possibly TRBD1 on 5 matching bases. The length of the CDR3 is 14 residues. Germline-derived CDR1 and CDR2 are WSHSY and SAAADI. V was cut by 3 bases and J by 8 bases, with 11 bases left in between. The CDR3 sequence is CASSEGPGDSPLHF. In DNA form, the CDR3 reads TGCGCCAGCAGTGAAGGACCGGGGGATTCACCCCTCCACTTT.